This T cell receptor (beta chain) was identified in a study of cytomegalovirus exposure and HLA in healthy donors. On the study more broadly: The Caucasian-associated ancestry cluster held roughly 81% of over 350 genotyped donors.

Of note for this clone: Antigen specificity is unknown.

CDR3 length: 11 residues. The V end was cut by 6 bases, the J end by 5 bases, with 9 bases between. Germline loops: CDR1 DFQATT, CDR2 SNEGSKA (reference sequence). Study-level results: Among TCR beta chains, those listed as cytomegalovirus-associated numbered about 160.

Vbeta (60) and Jbeta (13) primers were used in the PCR. Clones were read by immunoSEQ multiplex PCR, and TCRdb kept only the in-frame ones, dropping some. The sample consists of over 150,000 clones, approximately 79% of them appearing once. The CMV serostatus of this donor was not recorded. The V call is TRBV20-1, the J call TRBJ2-3, with D uncertain. The TCR was taken from a human donor in good health. What was sequenced was PBMCs. The CDR3 loop is CSAPWRDTQYF. The CDR3, as DNA: TGCAGTGCCCCCTGGAGAGATACGCAGTATTTT.